The present entry profiles one T cell receptor beta chain with its context. The V and J ends lost 3 bases and 4 bases respectively, with 7 bases between them. The CDR3 spans 12 residues. The record originates from a study of cytomegalovirus exposure and HLA in healthy donors. Primers included in the PCR were 60 Vbeta and 13 Jbeta primers. Per the original data handling: A later analysis counted approximately 88 million unique TCR beta chains, 10 million to 12 million shared. Sequencing was performed with immunoSEQ multiplex PCR; in TCRdb, only in-frame clones are kept and a portion is missing. That table supplies the V and J calls and clone size; D and trimming were determined from the DNA. The sample includes some 200,000 clones, 60% to 80% seen only once; the top ten take 2.5% to 4%.

The source of this sequence is a female donor in good health and CMV-seronegative. The V call is TRBV23-1, the J call TRBJ2-7; D unresolved. TRBV23-1 is annotated as an ORF whose role is uncertain. Sequencing was carried out using PBMCs. CDR3 sequence: CASSQLGYEQYF. For the CDR3, the DNA is TGCGCCAGCAGTCAGCTCGGGTACGAGCAGTACTTC.